The T cell receptor (beta chain) under discussion was sequenced for a study of blood T cell repertoires in COVID-19 (dated by TCRdb to 2020 to 2022). Study-level background: Collaborator samples came from the United States, Italy and Spain and covered acute and convalescent phases of COVID-19. The dataset comprised deeply sampled blood TCRbeta repertoires from subjects exposed to, actively infected with, or recovered from COVID-19. The repertoires were released in a freely available public database intended as a resource for research on the immune response to SARS-CoV-2. Where HLA class I and class II types were available, the types were taken from metadata supplied by the sample provider, not from assay-based typing. Sample metadata almost always included a de-identified subject ID, COVID-19 status, age in years and sex. The material from the prospective study consisted of cDNA or gDNA derived from T cells, B-cell-depleted T cells, or PBMCs. The samples were drawn from the first 160 participants of the ongoing ImmuneRACE study and from roughly 1,300 subjects provided by 6 global collaborators. General findings and caveats noted by the study authors: The quantity of clinical and demographic metadata differed by source and by participant and was supplied without curation.

Trimmed from V: 6 bases; trimmed from J: 11 bases; junction bases lacking a gene match: 8. From the cysteine through the phenylalanine, the CDR3 covers 12 amino acids. The kept DNA is CDR3 alone, 36 bases in frame from the first base. CDR1 and CDR2, looked up from the germline V gene, are SNHLY and FYNNEI. TCRbeta CDR3 regions were amplified from genomic DNA using the immunoSEQ Assay, a bias-controlled multiplex PCR. In the source study's methods: Within the assay, amplification of reference gene primers was used to estimate how many nucleated cells each sample contained. Sequence reads were collapsed and filtered to measure the absolute abundance of every unique TCRbeta CDR3 rearrangement. For each sample, productive Simpson clonality was calculated as the square root of Simpson's diversity index over productive rearrangements. TCRdb holds this immuneACCESS table with in-frame rearrangements only. Some clones are missing; in checked studies, unresolved V genes explain under half, and the rest has no known cause. D and trimming were read from the DNA, whereas the V and J calls and clone size are those reported in that table. The sample table shows around 250,000 clones, and roughly 80% are seen once. Approximately 3.5% of the sample belongs to the ten largest clones.

About this clone: Its antigen remains unidentified. Nothing much larger sits one base from this clone, and base qualities are not available.

The collaborating institutions used their own protocols to collect whole blood in K2EDTA tubes. For TCRbeta analysis, collaborators shipped samples in one of three forms: frozen whole blood, isolated PBMCs, or DNA extracted from either of those sample types. This TCR was recovered from a woman between 18 and 29 years old with acute or convalescent COVID-19. This receptor chain uses TRBV2 and TRBJ1-1; 8 central bases correspond to TRBD1. Sequenced sample: peripheral blood. The CDR3 region: CASSGDRFGAFF. The DNA sequence reads TGTGCCAGCAGCGGGGACAGGTTTGGGGCTTTCTTT.